Following are 10 T cell receptor beta chains from one sample sequenced in a study of T-cell reconstitution after alpha-beta-depleted transplantation in children. As it was prepared, the TCRbeta library received unique molecular identifiers. Each CDR3 protein is one row after TCRdb ran MiXCR on the PCR reads. This sample yields 250,000 to 300,000 distinct CDR3 sequences, of which 9.5% to 13% are seen a single time; over 6% belongs to the top ten. The specimen comprised PBMCs, sampled before TCRalphabeta/CD19-depleted stem cell transplant. These receptor sequences come from a boy under two years old with acute myeloid leukemia, due to receive a stem cell transplant.

This clonotype has a count of ten or more. The chain carries TRBV7-2 and TRBJ1-1, with TRBD1 identical over 9 bases. Germline assignment: CDR1 SGHTA and CDR2 FQGNSA. The CDR3 has 14 amino acids. Unmatched junction bases numbered 3, after V lost 4 bases and J lost 3 bases. CDR3 amino acids: CASSWTGAYTEAFF. The CDR3 DNA sequence: TGTGCCAGCAGCTGGACAGGGGCGTACACTGAAGCTTTCTTT.

The chain is built from TRBV12-5 and TRBJ2-5; 9 bases fit TRBD1. V dropped 3 bases and J dropped 5; count of bases not matched to a gene: 13. The germline V gene encodes CDR1 LGHNT and CDR2 FRNRAP. The CDR3 is 17 residues long. The CDR3 coding sequence is TGTGCTAGTGGTTTTTCCACCGAGCGGGACAGGGTCGAGACCCAGTACTTC. It encodes CASGFSTERDRVETQYF.

This clonotype was picked up many times. The chain employs TRBV7-9 and TRBJ2-4; a weak D match, TRBD1 (5 bases). With 2 bases removed from V and 6 bases from J, the gap between germline ends came to 5 bases. CDR3 length equals 12 residues. Germline loops: CDR1 SEHNR, CDR2 FQNEAQ (reference sequence). Here the CDR3 reads CASSLQGNIQYF. The CDR3 DNA is TGTGCCAGCAGCTTACAGGGAAACATTCAGTACTTC.

This clonotype was seen repeatedly, ten times or more. The gene calls are TRBV12-3 or TRBV12-4 and TRBJ2-7, with a tentative D call TRBD1 (6 bases). The CDR3 runs to 12 residues. With 6 bases removed from V and 6 bases from J, the gap between germline ends came to 12 bases. The chain's CDR3 is CASSLRGGEQYF. Here the CDR3 DNA reads TGTGCCAGCAGCCTCAGAGGGGGCGAGCAGTACTTC.

Details on this clonotype: A read error is possible here, since a much larger clone lies one base away. V gene TRBV12-3 or TRBV12-4 combines with J gene TRBJ1-1; D ambiguous. CDR3 length: 13 amino acids. V was clipped by 3 bases and J by 5 bases, with 10 bases between them. The CDR3 region is CASSFLGSTEAFF. CDR3 coding DNA: TGTGCCAGCAGTTTTTTGGGCAGTACTGAAGCTTTCTTT.

This clonotype was detected many times. This chain connects TRBV6-5 to TRBJ2-6, with D uncertain. The CDR3 runs to 15 residues. With 0 bases removed from V and 9 bases from J, the gap between germline ends came to 12 bases. Per the germline V gene, CDR1 is MNHEY and CDR2 is SVGAGI. The CDR3 DNA reads as TGTGCCAGCAGTTACTCTTCAGCTGGTGTCAACGTCCTGACTTTC. As protein: CASSYSSAGVNVLTF.

This clonotype occurred a few times. The chain carries TRBV30 and TRBJ1-4, with D unclear. V was trimmed by 2 bases and J by 4 bases, leaving 11 bases between them. The CDR3 is made up of 14 amino acids. Germline-derived CDR1 and CDR2 are GTSNPN and SVGIG (reference sequence). The CDR3 spells CAWSKNRVNEKLFF. The CDR3 DNA sequence: TGTGCCTGGAGTAAAAACCGGGTTAATGAAAAACTGTTTTTT.

This sequence joins TRBV5-6 and TRBJ2-1; D is perhaps TRBD1 or TRBD2 (5 bases each). The CDR3 has 12 amino acids. Trimming pared 2 bases from V and 8 bases from J, leaving 8 bases between. Germline CDR1 and CDR2: SGHDT and YYEEEE. CDR3 coding DNA: TGTGCCAGCAGCTTCGGGGACCATGAGCAGTTCTTC. This encodes CASSFGDHEQFF.

A remark on this clonotype: A clone one base away is much larger, so this may be a read error. This rearrangement joins TRBV7-9 to TRBJ2-1; 7 bases are a match to TRBD1. This CDR3 spans 16 amino acids. Germline CDR1 and CDR2: SEHNR and FQNEAQ (reference sequence). Unmatched junction bases numbered 9, after V lost 6 bases and J lost 1 base. The CDR3 protein is CASSRRQGRSYNEQFF. Written as DNA, the CDR3 is TGTGCCAGCAGTCGTAGACAGGGAAGGTCCTACAATGAGCAGTTCTTC.

This sequence joins TRBV19 and TRBJ1-5, with 7 bases aligning to TRBD1. Losses at the gene ends were 5 bases for V and 4 bases for J; bases not matched to a gene: 5. CDR3 length equals 14 residues. CDR1 and CDR2 (germline): LNHDA, SQIVND (reference sequence). CDR3 nucleotides: TGTGCCAGTAGTTTCCTGACAGGGAATCAGCCCCAGCATTTT. This gives the protein CASSFLTGNQPQHF.